These T cell receptor beta chains were read from a single sample in a study of response to subunit inactivated influenza vaccine. From the RT-PCR reads, TCRdb called clonotypes with MiXCR, one entry per CDR3 protein. The data show more than 500,000 distinct CDR3 sequences, 10% to 12% seen once. The same sample was also studied in work on T cells expressing NK-cell markers.

The starting material was PBMCs from blood, obtained on the day of vaccination. These receptors were taken from a man aged 50-59 years who received an inactivated influenza vaccine. Both conserved end residues are part of each CDR3. D genes are given only for firm matches. For some rows the clone size is stated as once, few or many, or as a class when expanded; others skip it.

abundance | d_gene | j_gene | v_gene | CDR3aa | CDR3nt
NA | NA | TRBJ2-1 | TRBV27 | CASSVPGHLYNEQFF | TGTGCCAGCAGTGTTCCGGGACATCTTTACAATGAGCAGTTCTTC
few | NA | TRBJ2-4 | TRBV11-1 | CASSLAGGGSVLAKNIQYF | TGTGCCAGCAGCTTAGCAGGGGGGGGGAGTGTTCTAGCCAAAAACATTCAGTACTTC
many | NA | TRBJ1-2 | TRBV20-1 | CSAADILNYGYTF | TGCAGTGCTGCTGACATTCTTAACTATGGCTACACCTTC
many | NA | TRBJ2-1 | TRBV12-3/TRBV12-4 | CASRAGPTIPYEQFF | TGTGCCAGCAGGGCGGGACCCACGATACCCTATGAGCAGTTCTTC
few | TRBD1 | TRBJ1-3 | TRBV4-3 | CASSQDRASGNTIYF | TGCGCCAGCAGCCAGGACAGGGCCTCTGGAAACACCATATATTTT
NA | NA | TRBJ1-4 | TRBV12-3/TRBV12-4 | CASSRAGRTNEKLFF | TGTGCCAGCAGTCGCGCGGGGCGAACTAATGAAAAACTGTTTTTT
few | NA | TRBJ2-1 | TRBV20-1 | CSAGGHEQFF | TGCAGTGCTGGGGGCCACGAGCAGTTCTTC
NA | NA | TRBJ2-7 | TRBV6-1 | CASEWGSYEQYF | TGTGCCAGCGAGTGGGGAAGCTACGAGCAGTACTTC
many | NA | TRBJ2-1 | TRBV28 | CASSLRPSGRLRVNEQFF | TGTGCCAGCAGTTTAAGGCCCTCGGGGCGTCTCCGGGTCAATGAGCAGTTCTTC
many | NA | TRBJ1-4 | TRBV4-3 | CASSEQGVYNEKLFF | TGCGCCAGCAGCGAACAGGGCGTCTATAATGAAAAACTGTTTTTT
NA | NA | TRBJ2-7 | TRBV30 | CAWNDYSETDQTYEQYF | TGTGCCTGGAATGACTACTCAGAGACAGACCAAACCTACGAGCAGTACTTC
NA | NA | TRBJ2-5 | TRBV10-1 | CASSEGLMQTQYF | TGCGCCAGCAGTGAGGGACTAATGCAGACCCAGTACTTC
many | NA | TRBJ1-5 | TRBV6-2/TRBV6-3 | CASSYGGSRQPQHF | TGTGCCAGCAGTTACGGCGGGTCTCGGCAGCCCCAGCATTTT
few | NA | TRBJ1-5 | TRBV2 | CASSAPEGVQPQHF | TGTGCCAGCAGTGCGCCAGAAGGGGTTCAGCCCCAGCATTTT
NA | TRBD2 | TRBJ2-1 | TRBV12-3/TRBV12-4 | CASRKAGGSYNEQFF | TGTGCCAGCAGGAAAGCGGGGGGTTCCTACAATGAGCAGTTCTTC
NA | TRBD1 | TRBJ2-3 | TRBV28 | CASSVAGTGLYTQYF | TGTGCCAGCAGTGTAGCCGGGACAGGTCTTTATACGCAGTATTTT
many | NA | TRBJ2-1 | TRBV4-3 | CASSRTTDTSYNEQFF | TGCGCCAGCAGCCGGACTACAGACACCTCCTACAATGAGCAGTTCTTC
few | NA | TRBJ2-1 | TRBV14 | CASSQSTGNWIHNEQFF | TGTGCCAGCAGCCAATCGACTGGAAATTGGATACACAATGAGCAGTTCTTC
many | NA | TRBJ1-6 | TRBV12-3/TRBV12-4 | CASSALLGRPLLHF | TGTGCCAGCAGCGCCCTCCTCGGCCGTCCTCTACTCCACTTT
NA | NA | TRBJ2-3 | TRBV6-5 | CASSYSLQGADTQYF | TGTGCCAGCAGTTACTCGCTCCAGGGCGCAGATACGCAGTATTTT
NA | NA | TRBJ2-5 | TRBV7-2 | CASSLGILQETQYF | TGTGCCAGCAGCTTAGGGATTCTACAAGAGACCCAGTACTTC
NA | TRBD2 | TRBJ2-4 | TRBV12-3/TRBV12-4 | CASSAGGGTKNIQYF | TGTGCCAGCAGTGCCGGCGGGGGGACCAAAAACATTCAGTACTTC